This passage covers 21 T cell receptor beta chains from one sample sequenced in a study of glioma-infiltrating T cells. Using RNA template, CDR3s of TCR alpha and beta were amplified with iRepertoire arm-PCR. A single record per CDR3 protein comes from TCRdb applying MiXCR to the multiplex PCR reads. This table holds around 130,000 distinct CDR3 sequences, around 25% found once. Material for sequencing was glioma tissue, nonneoplastic brain tissue, or PBMCs (not recorded which). These receptor sequences come from a human donor with low-grade glioma or glioblastoma, undergoing nonglioma brain surgery, or in good health (not recorded which).

The chain carries TRBV15 and TRBJ2-5, with 10 bases lining up with TRBD2. Germline assignment: CDR1 LNHNV and CDR2 YYDKDF (reference sequence). The CDR3 spans 16 residues. J gave up 1 base and V 5 bases, and 7 bases lay outside the gene matches. CDR3 in amino acids: CATSGGKRGGQETQYF. CDR3 in DNA: TGTGCCACCAGCGGTGGGAAGCGGGGGGGCCAAGAGACCCAGTACTTC.

J is TRBJ1-3 and V is TRBV14; D is undetermined. Deletions cut 4 bases from V and 0 bases from J, with 13 bases between. The CDR3 loop spans 16 amino acids. CDR1 is SGHDN, CDR2 FVKESK, per germline. CDR3 in amino acids: CASSLDQHPSGNTIYF. Written as DNA, the CDR3 is TGTGCCAGCAGCCTCGACCAGCACCCCTCTGGAAACACCATATATTTT. The whole variable domain, remainder taken from reference TRBV14 and TRBJ1-3, is EAGVTQFPSHSVIEKGQTVTLRCDPISGHDNLYWYRRVMGKEIKFLLHFVKESKQDESGMPNNRFLAERTGGTYSTLKVQPAELEDSGVYFCASSLDQHPSGNTIYFGEGSWLTVV.

The V gene is TRBV3-1, the J gene TRBJ1-1; TRBD1 matches at 8 bases. The junction had 3 bases not matched to a gene; V was cut back by 5 bases and J by 1 base. This CDR3 comprises 14 residues. Germline CDR1 is LGHDT and CDR2 is YNNKEL (reference sequence). CDR3 protein: CASSRGQANTEAFF. CDR3 bases: TGTGCCAGCAGCAGGGGACAGGCGAACACTGAAGCTTTCTTT.

V gene TRBV5-1 combines with J gene TRBJ2-5, with TRBD2 matching 7 bases. Germline V gene lookup returns CDR1 SGHRS and CDR2 YFSETQ. CDR3 size: 14 residues. V shed 3 bases, J shed 0 bases, and the junction held 2 bases outside the gene matches. The DNA for the CDR3 is TGCGCCAGCAGCTCGGGACTAAACCAAGAGACCCAGTACTTC. Translating gives CASSSGLNQETQYF.

This clonotype was detected a few times. The gene calls are TRBV28 and TRBJ1-1; D unclear. With 4 bases removed from V and 10 bases from J, the gap between germline ends came to 16 bases. The CDR3 has 13 amino acids. Germline CDR1 is MDHEN and CDR2 is SYDVKM. CDR3 sequence: CASSSPGPGVAFF. The CDR3 coding sequence is TGTGCCAGCAGTTCACCGGGCCCGGGAGTAGCTTTCTTT.

The CDR3: CASSQIGGSGNTIYF. CDR3 bases: TGTGCCAGCAGCCAAATCGGGGGGTCTGGAAACACCATATATTTT. This chain links TRBV3-1 with TRBJ1-3, with TRBD1 as a possible D gene (5 bases). V was cut by 2 bases and J by 1 base, with 9 bases left in between. The length of the CDR3 is 15 residues. The germline V gene has CDR1 LGHDT and CDR2 YNNKEL (reference sequence).

The rearrangement joins TRBV10-3 to TRBJ2-3; 8 bases match TRBD2. The CDR3 has 15 residues. CDR1 is ENHRY and CDR2 is SYGVKD in the germline V gene. J was trimmed by 6 bases and V by 4 bases; bases with no gene match: 9. Written as DNA, the CDR3 is TGTGCCATCAGTGCGACTAGCGTGGGAGGGGATACGCAGTATTTT. Translated, it gives CAISATSVGGDTQYF.

V usage is TRBV7-9 and J usage is TRBJ1-1; no firm D call. The CDR3 has 16 residues. The V gene's germline CDR1 is SEHNR and CDR2 FQNEAQ (reference sequence). Trimming removed 3 bases from V and 1 base from J, with 15 bases in between. The CDR3 is CASSFPRHSSNTEAFF. DNA for the CDR3: TGTGCCAGCAGCTTCCCGCGACACTCCTCGAACACTGAAGCTTTCTTT. Full variable domain (missing parts from reference TRBV7-9 and TRBJ1-1): DTGVSQNPRHKITKRGQNVTFRCDPISEHNRLYWYRQTLGQGPEFLTYFQNEAQLEKSRLLSDRFSAERPKGSFSTLEIQRTEQGDSAMYLCASSFPRHSSNTEAFFGQGTRLTVV.

The chain couples TRBV7-8 to TRBJ2-5; TRBD2 matches 9 bases. Near its end, the DNA agrees better with TRBJ2-7, so the J call may be wrong. The CDR3 contains 15 residues. Germline CDR1 is SGHVS and CDR2 is FQNEAQ. In nucleotides, the CDR3 is TGTGCCAGCAGCTTAGAAGCGGGGGGACCCTACGAGCAGTACTTC. Protein product: CASSLEAGGPYEQYF.

V gene TRBV6-1 combines with J gene TRBJ2-2; D is perhaps TRBD1 or TRBD2 (5 bases each). Trimming took off 5 bases at V and 6 bases at J, with 10 bases between the two ends. The CDR3 loop spans 13 amino acids. Germline V lookup: CDR1 MNHNS, CDR2 SASEGT. DNA for the CDR3: TGTGCCAGCAGTTGGGGGTCGGCCGGGGAGCTGTTTTTT. This translates into CASSWGSAGELFF.

This clonotype occurred many times. This chain links TRBV28 with TRBJ1-5, with D possibly TRBD1 on 5 matching bases. Trimming pared 3 bases from V and 4 bases from J, leaving 13 bases between. Per the germline V gene, CDR1 is MDHEN and CDR2 is SYDVKM. The CDR3 sequence is 15 residues long. CDR3 protein: CASSFVGTTNQPQHF. CDR3 coding DNA: TGTGCCAGCAGTTTCGTCGGGACCACGAATCAGCCCCAGCATTTT.

This clonotype was seen only a few times. V and J are TRBV2 and TRBJ2-7, with D perhaps matching TRBD1 (6 bases). V lost 10 bases to trimming and J lost 3 bases, with 13 bases between them. The CDR3 contains 12 residues. Germline CDR1 is SNHLY and CDR2 is FYNNEI. The CDR3 protein is CATQTGYYEQYV. For the CDR3, the DNA is TGTGCCACACAAACAGGGTACTACGAGCAGTACGTC.

This clonotype was seen many times. CDR3 sequence (DNA): TGCAGTGCTCCGCCGGGACAGGGGAACAATGAGCAGTTCTTC. Translating gives CSAPPGQGNNEQFF. The rearrangement uses TRBV20-1 and TRBJ2-1, with TRBD1 matching 10 bases. The ends lost 5 bases at V and 5 bases at J; junction bases unmatched: 6. The CDR3 has 14 amino acids. Germline CDR1 DFQATT, CDR2 SNEGSKA (reference sequence).

The chain links TRBV29-1 to TRBJ1-2; D unresolved. The CDR3 runs to 12 residues. Trimming removed 3 bases from V and 4 bases from J, with 9 bases in between. From germline, CDR1 is SQVTM and CDR2 ANQGSEA. DNA of the CDR3: TGCAGCGTTGACCGCCAGATCTATGGCTACACCTTC. Its translation is CSVDRQIYGYTF.

The chain joins TRBV15 to TRBJ1-1; TRBD1 is a possible D gene (5 bases). This CDR3 contains 14 residues. Trimming shortened V by 1 base and J by 1 base, and 7 bases separated the two germline ends. The germline gives CDR1 LNHNV, CDR2 YYDKDF (reference sequence). The DNA of the CDR3 is TGTGCCACCAGCAGAGTTACAGGGAACACTGAAGCTTTCTTT. Translated: CATSRVTGNTEAFF.

The chain carries TRBV6-1 and TRBJ2-7, with D perhaps given as TRBD1 or TRBD2 (5 bases each). Per the germline V gene, CDR1 is MNHNS and CDR2 is SASEGT. V was cut by 1 base and J by 9 bases, with 16 bases left in between. The CDR3 is 14 residues long. CDR3 sequence (DNA): TGTGCCAGCAGTGAAGGGCAAGACAGAGGGAGGCAGTACGTC. Its translation: CASSEGQDRGRQYV.

This clonotype was counted between two and nine times. The rearrangement uses TRBV10-2 and TRBJ1-2; D not certain. This CDR3 contains 13 residues. Germline CDR1 is WSHSY and CDR2 is SAAADI. Trimming cost V 2 bases and J 4 bases, with 8 bases left between them. The CDR3 here is CASSEEGSYGYTF. The CDR3 DNA is TGCGCCAGCAGTGAGGAGGGCAGCTATGGCTACACCTTC.

Concerning this clonotype: A much bigger clone sits one base away, suggesting this may be a read error. The CDR3 carries no conserved terminal phenylalanine or tryptophan, so it likely arises from a read error. This chain uses TRBV4-1 with TRBJ2-3; 7 bases line up with TRBD2. After removal of 4 bases from V and 0 bases from J, the junction contained 4 bases not matched to a gene. The CDR3 has 15 residues. Germline V gene sequence: CDR1 MGHRA, CDR2 YSYEKL. Here the CDR3 reads CASSLTSASTDTQYL. CDR3 coding DNA: TGCGCCAGCAGCCTTACTAGCGCTAGCACAGATACGCAGTATCTT.

This clonotype appeared a few times. A read error may produce the germline difference seen at one junction end. V is TRBV7-6 and J is TRBJ2-2; 13 bases align to TRBD2. This CDR3 has 16 amino acids. In germline, CDR1 is SGHVS, CDR2 FNYEAQ. CDR3 sequence reads: CASRGTSGGATGGLFF. The CDR3 DNA follows: TGTGCCAGCAGGGGTACTAGCGGGGGGGCCACCGGGGGGCTGTTTTTT.

The chain couples TRBV6-4 to TRBJ2-1; TRBD2 agrees at 8 bases. This CDR3 is 14 amino acids long. CDR1 is MRHNA, CDR2 SNTAGT, per germline. The V and J ends lost 6 bases and 5 bases, in that order; junction bases with no gene match: 6. Written as DNA, the CDR3 is TGTGCCAGCAGCGGACCAGCGGGGGACAATGAGCAGTTCTTC. Translated: CASSGPAGDNEQFF.

This clonotype has more than one count but fewer than ten. This chain connects TRBV19 to TRBJ2-3, with D perhaps TRBD2 (5 bases). V was clipped by 5 bases and J by 1 base, with 16 bases between them. This CDR3 has 16 amino acids. From germline, CDR1 is LNHDA and CDR2 SQIVND (reference sequence). The CDR3 sequence is CASSRGPRLGTDTQYF. CDR3 coding DNA: TGTGCCAGTAGTCGGGGTCCACGTCTAGGCACAGATACGCAGTATTTT. Filled out from reference TRBV19 and TRBJ2-3, the complete variable domain reads DGGITQSPKYLFRKEGQNVTLSCEQNLNHDAMYWYRQDPGQGLRLIYYSQIVNDFQKGDIAEGYSVSREKKESFPLTVTSAQKNPTAFYLCASSRGPRLGTDTQYFGPGTRLTVL.